What follows is one T cell receptor (beta chain) and its context. Its cognate antigen is unknown. The entry originates in a study of CD8+ T cells in alopecia areata. Whole-study results and caveats: In lesional scalp, particularly from alopecia totalis/universalis, clonality was higher than in normal scalp.

cDNA prepared by RNA extraction and subsequent reverse transcription served as the template for sequencing. Sequencing was performed with immunoSEQ multiplex PCR; in TCRdb, only in-frame clones are kept and a portion is missing. The table has fewer than 110,000 clones, approximately 58% seen once; the top ten hold 7.5% to 9%. Germline V gene sequence: CDR1 MDHEN, CDR2 SYDVKM. This CDR3 region has 15 residues. V shed 5 bases and J shed 9 bases, with 17 bases lying between them. The V and J genes are TRBV28 and TRBJ1-6; D not certain. The source is a human donor in good health. The sequencing input was CD4+ T cells sorted from blood. CDR3 protein: CASSPPGLAGSPLHF. CDR3 sequence (DNA): TGTGCCAGCAGTCCCCCCGGGCTGGCGGGTTCACCCCTCCACTTT.